This entry features one T cell receptor beta chain sequence. This receptor's antigen is unknown. Base qualities are not at hand, and no much larger clone is one base apart. The cohort consisted of 650 to 700 healthy bone marrow donors. Cohort members were all nominally healthy when sampled, although unrecorded immune exposures were likely present. The donor was CMV seronegative and was included in the group of approximately 350 seronegative cohort members. Each donor provided a peripheral blood sample, and peripheral blood mononuclear cells were used for TCR beta sequencing. The Qiagen DNeasy Blood Extraction Kit was used to extract genomic DNA from the blood cell samples. Receptor libraries were prepared by the immunoSEQ multiplex PCR assay. The multiplex PCR relied on a mix of 60 forward primers for TCR Vbeta segments and 13 reverse primers for TCR Jbeta segments. A multiplex PCR assay on genomic DNA amplified the CDR3 region of rearranged TCR beta genes. On the Illumina HiSeq System, the amplified TCR beta libraries were sequenced as 87-base-pair reads. For the original study's pipeline: A later analysis counted approximately 84 million unique TCR beta chains across the 666 repertoires, and some 12 million of these chains were shared by at least two donors. Raw reads were error-corrected and collapsed into unique sequences with a nearest-neighbor algorithm that merged closely related sequences to remove PCR and sequencing errors. To assign V, D and J gene segments, CDR3 sequences were aligned to IMGT reference sequences. For a sequence to be retained, at least a six-nucleotide match to both a V gene segment and a J gene segment was required. A rearrangement was called productive if the CDR3 had no stop codons and remained in frame with V and J, and every other rearrangement was called non-productive. Following IMGT convention, CDR3 was defined as the stretch from the second conserved V-encoded cysteine up to the conserved J-encoded phenylalanine. The earlier analysis of a few hundred of the donors excluded sequences that lacked an unambiguous match to a single V gene segment. In an earlier analysis of approximately 550 of the donors, V segments were called functional above 56.7% productive rearrangements and were called segregating when the between-donor standard deviation exceeded 5%. A statistical classification framework was built to diagnose cytomegalovirus status from the catalog of TCR beta chain sequences. In a later analysis, TCR nucleotide sequences were compared against IMGT/GENE-DB human TR gene sequences so that V and J genes could be assigned. The TCRdist pipeline was used in a later analysis to assign CDR3 sequences and most-parsimonious VDJ recombination scenarios. In a later analysis, each TCR beta chain was defined by its CDR3 amino acid sequence together with its V-gene family, and reads lacking a unique V-gene family were excluded. In a later analysis, 450 to 600 highly shared, low-generation-probability nucleotide sequences were removed to address suspected cross-contamination and a sequencing artifact. A later analysis calculated a clonal expansion index for each public chain from normalized within-repertoire ranks of inferred template counts. Generation probabilities in a later analysis came from a VDJ recombination model fitted to out-of-frame rearrangements, and those results were checked against IGoR. A later analysis scored TCR-TCR, TCR-HLA and TCR-CMV co-occurrence with hypergeometric tests, applying a repertoire-size bias correction to TCR pairs. To estimate false discovery rates, a later analysis permuted the HLA or CMV assignments 20 times. In a later analysis, co-occurring TCRs were grouped using DBSCAN, and TCRdist sequence similarity was added for clustering within HLA-allele-positive subsets. For co-occurrence clustering, repertoires with fewer than 30,000 or more than 120,000 public chains were excluded, along with about five repertoires with anomalous nucleotide sharing. Sourced from immuneACCESS, this table was stored by TCRdb with only in-frame sequences that have V and J called. A share of the clones is absent; for the studies checked, an unresolved V gene accounts for under half, and the remainder has no known explanation. The V and J calls and clone size are taken from that table; D and trimming were inferred from the DNA. Counted in this sample were approximately 100,000 clones; approximately 85% of them appeared once. Under 2% of the sample comes from the top ten.

The germline V gene encodes CDR1 LGHNA and CDR2 YNFKEQ. Reading from cysteine to phenylalanine, the CDR3 counts 15 amino acids. Only the CDR3 portion is preserved as DNA: 45 bases, with reading frame beginning at the first base. After removal of 4 bases from V and 2 bases from J, the junction retains 5 bases not matched to a gene. The data belong to a study of cytomegalovirus exposure and HLA in healthy donors (TCRdb year 2017). About the full investigation: According to an earlier analysis of 587 of the donors, some 170 million T cells yielded some 120 million unique TCR beta sequences and roughly 280 Gb of sequence data. Several DR-DQ haplotypes were treated as single units for association and clustering because of strong linkage in the cohort. The study profiled the T cell repertoires of around 700 subjects by immunosequencing and related them to cytomegalovirus serostatus. Among approximately 370 genotyped donors of the cohort, an average of roughly 230,000 unique TCR beta nucleotide sequences was sequenced per donor, of which approximately 18% were non-productive. All discovery cohort repertoires had been generated on a single sequencing platform. Alongside the repertoire data, information on donor age, sex, ethnicity and CMV serostatus was compiled. About 310 gigabases of sequencing data and approximately 84 million unique TCR sequences were included in an early release covering about 620 HLA-typed donors. The study was designed to test whether signatures of past pathogen exposure could be identified by cataloging public T cell receptors. To decide whether each TCR beta V gene segment behaved as functional or pseudogenic, an earlier analysis of approximately 620 of the donors relied on high-throughput TCR beta sequencing. Typing coverage varied by locus: roughly 629-640 donors for A, B, C, DRB1 and DQB1; approximately 520 for DQA1; about 600 for DPA1; around 490 for DPB1. Besides the first cohort of 500 to 700 subjects, a separate validation cohort made up of about 120 different subjects was used. A later genetic analysis used genome-wide SNP genotypes for about three fifths of the roughly 700 donors, treating that subset as a discovery cohort. Class I and class II HLA loci were covered by the typing at four-digit resolution. Of the approximately 400 genotyped donors, 80% to 90% were placed in the genetic ancestry cluster associated with self-reported Caucasian donors. A later analysis re-analyzed previously published TCR beta repertoires from roughly 690 donors and added high-resolution HLA genotyping to study TCR occurrence patterns. To predict cytomegalovirus infection status, the study brought together high-throughput TCR immunosequencing, statistical association of individual TCRs with disease status, and machine learning. In the later analysis, no new phenotypic data were used to find candidate immune exposures; instead, reliance was placed on TCR beta sequences and their occurrence across donors.

Study-level results and caveats: Assigning TCR associations to individual alleles was difficult when HLA alleles, especially DR and DQ, strongly co-occurred. Linkage disequilibrium might explain the correlated functional status among segregating V segments, but an unknown experimental factor could not be ruled out. In vitro tests confirmed that a few of the cytomegalovirus-associated TCR beta chains recognize cytomegalovirus antigens. Presence/absence analyses assumed roughly uniform sequencing depth across donors, an assumption that may not hold. In this cohort, only TCR beta chains were sequenced, and detectable features were limited by the absence of alpha or paired-chain data. Some IMGT-functional V segments, including TRBV6-2 and TRBV6-3, could not be told apart with the 87-base-pair reads, so those segments were excluded. A later analysis associated about 17,000 TCR beta sequences with specific HLA alleles at a false discovery rate of 0.05. Approximately 16 rarely observed V segments, including chromosome 9 orphons, were excluded from the earlier analysis of several hundred of the donors because counts were too low. HLA typing was unavailable for some donors at each locus, so association tests used only the typed subset. Across donors, most TCR sequences were observed very rarely, whereas some public TCRs were present in many individuals. A cluster of highly shared sequence variants was judged likely to be a technical artifact of the sequencing pipeline. Broadly in line with IMGT annotations, most TCR beta V segments showed up in productive rearrangements about 87% or about 30% of the time in an earlier analysis of around 550 of the donors. Compared with equally common non-associated chains, HLA-associated TCR beta chains in a later analysis were more clonally expanded and had lower generation probabilities. According to a later genetic analysis, donors in an Asian-associated ancestry cluster had fewer N-insertions in productive TCRs than the roughly 670-donor mean. A further reported finding was that TCR beta sequences accurately predicted the HLA-A and HLA-B alleles for most subjects in the first cohort. According to a later analysis, TCR association rates differed among HLA loci, with DRB1 alleles showing the most associated TCRs and HLA-C alleles showing the fewest. A total of roughly 160 TCR beta chains were listed by the study as associated with cytomegalovirus. In a later analysis, most CMV-associated TCR beta chains were found to appear HLA-restricted, with HLA associations seemingly driven largely by CMV exposure. In a later analysis, several top co-occurrence clusters were reported to appear linked to parvovirus B19, influenza, CMV and Epstein-Barr virus. An association between a missense DCLRE1C variant and V-gene and J-gene trimming of TCR beta chains was found in a later genetic analysis and replicated in an independent cohort. Cytomegalovirus status was reported to be diagnosed by the classifier with high specificity and sensitivity in both the original and validation cohorts. According to the authors, the approach could potentially be generalized to other disease states and immunological phenotypes. CMV serostatus was the only immune exposure information available for the cohort.

The rearrangement combines TRBV4-2 with TRBJ2-3; TRBD1 aligns with 8 central bases. Sequencing input: PBMCs. The clonotype was recovered from a man aged 50 or older in good health and CMV-seronegative. The DNA sequence is given as TGTGCCAGCAGCCCCGGACAGGGAAACACAGATACGCAGTATTTT. The translation is CASSPGQGNTDTQYF.